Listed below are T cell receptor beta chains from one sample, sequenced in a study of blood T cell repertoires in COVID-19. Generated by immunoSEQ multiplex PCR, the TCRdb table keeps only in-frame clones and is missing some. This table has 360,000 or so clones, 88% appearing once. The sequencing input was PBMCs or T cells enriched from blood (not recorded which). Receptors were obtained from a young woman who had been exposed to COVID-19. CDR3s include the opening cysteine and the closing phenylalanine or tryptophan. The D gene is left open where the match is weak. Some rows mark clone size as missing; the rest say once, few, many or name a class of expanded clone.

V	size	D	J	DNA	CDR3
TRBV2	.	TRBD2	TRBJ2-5	TGTGCCAGCAGTGCCGGGACTAGCGTGACCCAGTACTTC	CASSAGTSVTQYF
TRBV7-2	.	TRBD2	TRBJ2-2	TGTGCCAGCAGCTTACTAGCGGACACCGGGGAGCTGTTTTTT	CASSLLADTGELFF
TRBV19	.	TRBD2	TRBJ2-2	TGTGCCAGCGCGGGACTAGCGGGTTCCCGTGTCACCGGGGAGCTGTTTTTT	CASAGLAGSRVTGELFF
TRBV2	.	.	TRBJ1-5	TGTGCCAGCACTGGGGGGGATGTGGGCAATCAGCCCCAGCATTTT	CASTGGDVGNQPQHF
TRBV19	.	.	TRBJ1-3	TGTGCCAGTAACTTCGGGAGTACAAACACCATATATTTT	CASNFGSTNTIYF
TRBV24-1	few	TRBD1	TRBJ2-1	TGTGCCACCAGTGACCGAGGGGCAGGGGGCCGTGTCAATGAGCAGTTCTTC	CATSDRGAGGRVNEQFF
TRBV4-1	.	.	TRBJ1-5	TGCGCCAGCAGCCAAGAATCGGGCAGGGGAATGCAGCCCCAGCATTTT	CASSQESGRGMQPQHF
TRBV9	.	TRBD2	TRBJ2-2	TGTGCCAGCAGCGTTCTAGCGGGAGGGGGGTACGGGGAGCTGTTTTTT	CASSVLAGGGYGELFF
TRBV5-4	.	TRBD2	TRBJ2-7	TGTGCCAGCAGCCAGAGACTAGCGGGAGATCACGAGCAGTACTTC	CASSQRLAGDHEQYF
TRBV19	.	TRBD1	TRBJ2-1	TGTGCCAGTAGGCAGGGGGCAGGTGTTGAGCAGTTCTTC	CASRQGAGVEQFF
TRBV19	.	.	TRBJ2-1	TGTGCCAGTAGGCTCGACAGGTTGACGGTCAATGAGCAGTTCTTC	CASRLDRLTVNEQFF
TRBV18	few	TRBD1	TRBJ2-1	TGTGCCAGCTCACCGGGACAGGGGGGTTACGAGCAGTTCTTC	CASSPGQGGYEQFF
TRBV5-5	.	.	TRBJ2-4	TGTGCCAGCAGCTTGGGACAGCTAGCCAAAAACATTCAGTACTTC	CASSLGQLAKNIQYF
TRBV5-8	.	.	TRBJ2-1	TGTGCCAGCAGAACGCGGTTACTAGCCGGCAATGAGCAGTTCTTC	CASRTRLLAGNEQFF
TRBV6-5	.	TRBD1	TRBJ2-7	TGTGCCAGCAGTTACTCCAGGGGGTTTTCCTACGAGCAGTACTTC	CASSYSRGFSYEQYF
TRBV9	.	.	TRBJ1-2	TGTGCCAGCAGCGCTCACTTCCATGGCTACACCTTC	CASSAHFHGYTF
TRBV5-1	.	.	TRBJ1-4	TGCGCCAGCAGCTGGGGTCAGGGTCCCGAAAAACTGTTTTTT	CASSWGQGPEKLFF
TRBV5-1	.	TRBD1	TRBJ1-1	TGCGCCAGCAGACAAATAGGGACAGGGGGCCTCGGCACTGAAGCTTTCTTT	CASRQIGTGGLGTEAFF
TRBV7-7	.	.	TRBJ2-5	TGTGCCAGCAGCTACGGAGCGCAAGAGACCCAGTACTTC	CASSYGAQETQYF
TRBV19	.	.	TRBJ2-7	TGTGCCAGTAGTAATGGGGCGGACCTCTCCTACGAGCAGTACTTC	CASSNGADLSYEQYF
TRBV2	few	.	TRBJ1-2	TGTGCCAGCAGTGAAATAGGAACAGGCTTCGGCTACACCTTC	CASSEIGTGFGYTF
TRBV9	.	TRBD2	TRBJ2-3	TGTGCCAGCAGCGTAGCTTCGGCTAGCGGGAGGGTGGGGACAGATACGCAGTATTTT	CASSVASASGRVGTDTQYF
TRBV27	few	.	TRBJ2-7	TGTGCCAGCGGGGGACACGGACTCTACGAGCAGTACTTC	CASGGHGLYEQYF
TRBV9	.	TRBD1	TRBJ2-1	TGTGCCAGCAGCGTAGCCCCCGGGACAGGCAATGAGCAGTTCTTC	CASSVAPGTGNEQFF
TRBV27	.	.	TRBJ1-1	TGTGCCAGCAGTTTCTTACAGGCCACTGAAGCTTTCTTT	CASSFLQATEAFF
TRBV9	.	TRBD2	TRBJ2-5	TGTGCCAGCAGCGCGAGCGGGAGCCCCCAAGAGACCCAGTACTTC	CASSASGSPQETQYF
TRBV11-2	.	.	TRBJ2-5	TGTGCCAGCAGCCCACAGCAAGAGACCCAGTACTTC	CASSPQQETQYF
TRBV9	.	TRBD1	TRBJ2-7	TGTGCCAGCAGCGTAGGACAGGGGGCATCCTCCTACGAGCAGTACTTC	CASSVGQGASSYEQYF
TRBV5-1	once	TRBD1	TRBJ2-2	TGCGCCAGCAGCTTGTTGAACTGGGACAGGGGGCGCACCGGGGAGCTGTTTTTT	CASSLLNWDRGRTGELFF
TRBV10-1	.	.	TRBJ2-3	TGCGCCAGCAGTGAGACGCTAGCTAGCACAGATACGCAGTATTTT	CASSETLASTDTQYF
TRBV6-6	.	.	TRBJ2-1	TGTGCCAGCAGTTACCTAGACAGGGAGCAGTTCTTC	CASSYLDREQFF
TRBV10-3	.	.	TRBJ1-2	TGTGCCGCGGGCCCAGAGAGCTATGGCTACACCTTC	CAAGPESYGYTF
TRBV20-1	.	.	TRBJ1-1	TGCAGTGTTCAGGTGAACACTGAAGCTTTCTTT	CSVQVNTEAFF
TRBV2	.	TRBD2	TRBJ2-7	TGTGCCAGCAGTGATAGCGGGGCTGACGAGCAGTACTTC	CASSDSGADEQYF
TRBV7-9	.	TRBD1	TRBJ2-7	TGTGCCAGCAGCTCCGCCGGGACAGGGGGCTTGGGGTACGAGCAGTACTTC	CASSSAGTGGLGYEQYF
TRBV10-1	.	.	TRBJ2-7	TGCGCCAGCAGTGAGTCCGGGGCTAGCGACCACTCCTACGAGCAGTACTTC	CASSESGASDHSYEQYF
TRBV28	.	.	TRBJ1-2	TGTGCCAGCAGTAGGGGGGGCATCTATGGCTACACCTTC	CASSRGGIYGYTF
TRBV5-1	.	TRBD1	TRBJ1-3	TGCGCCAGCAGCTGGACAGGGGTCGTTACTGGAAACACCATATATTTT	CASSWTGVVTGNTIYF
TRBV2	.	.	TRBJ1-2	TGTGCCAGCAGTGGAGGGACTGCTTATGGCTACACCTTC	CASSGGTAYGYTF
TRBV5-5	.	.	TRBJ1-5	TGTGCCAGCAGCTTGGGTTTCAATAGCAATCAGCCCCAGCATTTT	CASSLGFNSNQPQHF
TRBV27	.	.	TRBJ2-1	TGTGCCAGCAGTTTACTTGATGAGCAGTTCTTC	CASSLLDEQFF
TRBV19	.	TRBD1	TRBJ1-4	TGTGCCACCGCGGACAGGGTAAATGAAAAACTGTTTTTT	CATADRVNEKLFF
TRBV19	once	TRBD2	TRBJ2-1	TGTGCCAGTAGTATACAAGGACTAGCGGCCGCGAGCTCCTACAATGAGCAGTTCTTC	CASSIQGLAAASSYNEQFF
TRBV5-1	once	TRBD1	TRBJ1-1	TGCGCCAGCAGCTTGGAACAGGGGGCTGGCGCTTTCTTT	CASSLEQGAGAFF
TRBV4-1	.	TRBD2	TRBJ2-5	TGCGCCAGCAGCCAGGACGGGACTAACCAAGAGACCCAGTACTTC	CASSQDGTNQETQYF
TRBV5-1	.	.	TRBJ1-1	TGCGCCAGCAGCTTTGGACAGAACACTGAAGCTTTCTTT	CASSFGQNTEAFF
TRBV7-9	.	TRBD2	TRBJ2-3	TGTGCCAGCAGTACCGGGACTAGCGGGAGCACAGATACGCAGTATTTT	CASSTGTSGSTDTQYF
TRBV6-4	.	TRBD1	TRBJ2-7	TGTGCCAGCAGTGACTCGGAGACAGGGAACCTCTACGAGCAGTACTTC	CASSDSETGNLYEQYF